These 9 T cell receptor beta chains were all obtained from the same sample, sequenced in a study of blood T cell repertoires in COVID-19 (dated by TCRdb to the early 2020s). Library creation used the immunoSEQ multiplex PCR assay. Entries here come from immuneACCESS through TCRdb and include only in-frame sequences with V and J called. Some clones fail to appear in such tables; in the studies checked, an unresolved V gene covers under half of the shortfall, and the cause of the remainder is unknown. The sample includes 120,000 or so clones, with about 86% observed a single time. 3.5% to 4.5% of the sample is in the top ten clones. What was sequenced was peripheral blood. The receptors shown here come from a woman in her forties or fifties with acute or convalescent COVID-19.

The chain is built from TRBV12-3 or TRBV12-4 and TRBJ2-4; no definite D call. Trimming took off 3 bases at V and 6 bases at J, with 6 bases between the two ends. This CDR3 is built from 12 residues. The CDR3 DNA reads TGTGCCAGCAGTTTGGTCGGAAACATTCAGTACTTC. Its translation: CASSLVGNIQYF.

This chain joins TRBV4-2 and TRBJ1-1; TRBD1 might be the D (6 bases). This CDR3 comprises 16 residues. Germline CDR1 LGHNA, CDR2 YNFKEQ. V shed 0 bases and J shed 2 bases, with 13 bases lying between them. The DNA for the CDR3 is TGTGCCAGCAGCCAAGATTGGGCAGGGGCTAACACTGAAGCTTTCTTT. Protein: CASSQDWAGANTEAFF.

The CDR3 nucleotides are TGTGCCAGCAGCGTCGGCCTAGCGACCTACAATGAGCAGTTCTTC. This gives the protein CASSVGLATYNEQFF. V gene TRBV9 combines with J gene TRBJ2-1, with D possibly being TRBD2 (6 bases). The CDR3 is 15 residues long. Germline CDR1 SGDLS, CDR2 YYNGEE. V lost 2 bases, J lost 2 bases, and 11 bases lay in between.

V gene TRBV7-6 combines with J gene TRBJ2-3, with 7 positions matching TRBD2. CDR3 size: 16 residues. The trim removed 0 bases at V and 8 bases at J, leaving 11 bases unmatched. Looked up from germline, CDR1 is SGHVS and CDR2 is FNYEAQ. The CDR3 region is CASSLAGSSGLGTQYF. CDR3 in DNA: TGTGCCAGCAGCTTAGCGGGGTCTAGCGGCCTGGGTACGCAGTATTTT.

As concerns this clone: At one end the junction does not follow the germline gene, possibly because of a read error. The chain links TRBV7-7 to TRBJ2-2; no clear D gene. The germline gives CDR1 SSHAT, CDR2 FNYEAQ (reference sequence). This CDR3 spans 12 amino acids. CDR3 DNA: TGTGCTAGCAGCCCGTATACCGGGGAGCTGTTTTTT. Translated: CASSPYTGELFF.

In its sample, this clone was seen a few times. The V call is TRBV19, the J call TRBJ2-5, with 8 positions matching TRBD1. CDR3 length equals 14 residues. Germline V gene sequence: CDR1 LNHDA, CDR2 SQIVND (reference sequence). V shed 10 bases and J 5 bases; nucleotides not matched to a gene: 12. As DNA, the CDR3 is TGTGCCACGGAGGACAGGGCCGGCGATGAGACCCAGTACTTC. Translated: CATEDRAGDETQYF.

This chain connects TRBV9 to TRBJ2-1, with TRBD2 matching 15 bases. V was clipped by 3 bases and J by 8 bases; unmatched bases: 6. Germline V gene lookup returns CDR1 SGDLS and CDR2 YYNGEE. CDR3 length: 16 residues. The CDR3 protein is CASSAQGLAGGHEQFF. CDR3 nucleotide sequence: TGTGCCAGCAGCGCTCAAGGACTAGCGGGAGGGCATGAGCAGTTCTTC. Combining the CDR3 with reference TRBV9 and TRBJ2-1 gives the whole variable domain DSGVTQTPKHLITATGQRVTLRCSPRSGDLSVYWYQQSLDQGLQFLIQYYNGEERAKGNILERFSAQQFPDLHSELNLSSLELGDSALYFCASSAQGLAGGHEQFFGPGTRLTVL.

This rearrangement joins TRBV28 to TRBJ2-7; TRBD1 matches at 8 bases. This CDR3 comprises 16 residues. V lost 5 bases and J lost 3; bases outside the gene matches: 12. The germline V gene encodes CDR1 MDHEN and CDR2 SYDVKM. Written as DNA, the CDR3 is TGTGCCAGCAGTCCCCCCTCGACAGGGGCCCTCTACGAGCAGTACTTC. Residues: CASSPPSTGALYEQYF. Full variable domain (remainder filled in from reference TRBV28 and TRBJ2-7): DVKVTQSSRYLVKRTGEKVFLECVQDMDHENMFWYRQDPGLGLRLIYFSYDVKMKEKGDIPEGYSVSREKKERFSLILESASTNQTSMYLCASSPPSTGALYEQYFGPGTRLTVT.

The chain couples TRBV27 to TRBJ1-5, with 7 bases lining up with TRBD1. Trimming at V came to 6 bases and at J to 3 bases, leaving 11 bases not matched to a gene. Germline V gene sequence: CDR1 MNHEY, CDR2 SMNVEV (reference sequence). This CDR3 has 16 residues. CDR3 coding DNA: TGTGCCAGCAGGCCTAGACAGGGTGCCTCCAATCAGCCCCAGCATTTT. This encodes CASRPRQGASNQPQHF.